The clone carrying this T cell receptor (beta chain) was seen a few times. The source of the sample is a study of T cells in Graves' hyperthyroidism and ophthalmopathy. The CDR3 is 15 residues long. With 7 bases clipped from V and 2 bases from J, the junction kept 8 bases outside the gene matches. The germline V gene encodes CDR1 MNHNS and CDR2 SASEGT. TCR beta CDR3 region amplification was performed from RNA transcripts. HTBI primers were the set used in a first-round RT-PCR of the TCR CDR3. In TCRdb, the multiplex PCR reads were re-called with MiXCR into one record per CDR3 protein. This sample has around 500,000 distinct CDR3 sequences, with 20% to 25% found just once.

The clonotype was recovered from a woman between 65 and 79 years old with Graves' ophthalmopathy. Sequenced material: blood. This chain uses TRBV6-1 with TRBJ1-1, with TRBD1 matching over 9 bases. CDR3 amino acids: CASIPDRGVNTEAFF. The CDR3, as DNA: TGTGCCAGCATACCCGACAGGGGGGTTAACACTGAAGCTTTCTTT.